The rows below give T cell receptor beta chains drawn from one sample of a study of Ad26.COV2.S vaccination and SARS-CoV-2 variants. Sequencing was performed with immunoSEQ multiplex PCR; in TCRdb, only in-frame clones are kept and a portion is missing. The table shows 300,000 to 400,000 clones, with roughly 90% occurring only once. The specimen was peripheral blood, collected in a trial of Ad26.COV2.S vaccine versus placebo. These receptors came from a person between 18 and 65 years old who received the Ad26.COV2.S COVID-19 vaccine or a placebo. CDR3s include the opening cysteine and the closing phenylalanine or tryptophan. Each record gives: clone size, J gene, V gene, CDR3 protein. Size values are once, few and many counts, or a class for expanded clones, and some rows have none.

NA | TRBJ2-1 | TRBV28 | CASSLSGQSSYNEQFF
NA | TRBJ2-1 | TRBV19 | CASSRVTGGTVTEQFF
once | TRBJ2-3 | TRBV7-6 | CASSPPFDFNTDTQYF
NA | TRBJ2-1 | TRBV11-3 | CASSPAGGVGSGTSYNEQFF
NA | TRBJ1-1 | TRBV19 | CASKHPGASDTEAFF
NA | TRBJ1-1 | TRBV27 | CASSYGTEAFF
few | TRBJ1-1 | TRBV25-1 | CASSEGTEAFF
NA | TRBJ1-3 | TRBV3-1/TRBV3-2 | CASSTPVRDTIYF
NA | TRBJ2-1 | TRBV5-6 | CASSLRSAGHEQFF
NA | TRBJ2-5 | TRBV5-4 | CASSPLNRDSQETQYF
NA | TRBJ2-3 | TRBV18 | CASSLTSGGPDTQYF
NA | TRBJ1-4 | TRBV7-7 | CASSANSATNEKLFF
once | TRBJ1-5 | TRBV6-5 | CASSYCTNCPQHF
NA | TRBJ2-1 | TRBV28 | CASSLGLAGHEQFF
NA | TRBJ1-1 | TRBV18 | CASSSPGGSNEAFF
NA | TRBJ1-2 | TRBV7-9 | CASSLGGLRAANYGYTF